What follows describes a single TCR beta chain. Its antigen is not known. CDR3 regions of TCR beta were amplified from RNA transcripts. An initial RT-PCR round employing HTBI primers preceded a second-round multiplex PCR. Each CDR3 protein is one row after TCRdb ran MiXCR on the multiplex PCR reads. The table shows approximately 700,000 distinct CDR3 sequences, with roughly two fifths occurring only once. This entry is derived from a study of Graves' ophthalmopathy and Graves' hyperthyroidism. The CDR3 length is 12 residues. Germline CDR1 SQVTM, CDR2 ANQGSEA. V dropped 4 bases and J dropped 11; count of bases not matched to a gene: 8. Study findings and constraints: The model predicted progression of ophthalmopathy with a sensitivity of roughly 71%, and its specificity was about 76%. The blood repertoire also included most expanded thyroid clonotypes above 0.001 frequency.

Ophthalmopathy was moderately-to-severely active, CAS at least 3, NOSPECS at least 4, lasting under 3 months. The J gene is TRBJ1-5, the V gene TRBV29-1, with 7 bases fitting TRBD1. The origin of this receptor is an adult man with Graves' ophthalmopathy. The specimen sequenced was peripheral blood. CDR3 in amino acids: CSVARQGEAQHF. The CDR3 DNA reads as TGCAGCGTTGCTAGACAGGGTGAGGCCCAGCATTTT.